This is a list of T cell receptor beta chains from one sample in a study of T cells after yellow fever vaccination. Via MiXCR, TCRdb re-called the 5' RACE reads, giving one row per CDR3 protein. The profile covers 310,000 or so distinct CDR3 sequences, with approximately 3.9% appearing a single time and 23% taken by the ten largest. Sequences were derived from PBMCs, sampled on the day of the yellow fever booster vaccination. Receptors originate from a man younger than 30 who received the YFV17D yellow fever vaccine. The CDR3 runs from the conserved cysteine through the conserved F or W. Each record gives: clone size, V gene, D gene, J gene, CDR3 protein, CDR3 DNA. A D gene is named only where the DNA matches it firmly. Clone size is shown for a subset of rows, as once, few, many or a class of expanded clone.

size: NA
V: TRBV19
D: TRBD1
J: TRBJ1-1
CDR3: CASSPWTGRATEAFF
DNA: TGTGCCAGTAGTCCATGGACAGGGAGGGCCACTGAAGCTTTCTTT

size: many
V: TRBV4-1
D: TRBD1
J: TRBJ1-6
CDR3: CASSHTEGYRGNSPLHF
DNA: TGCGCCAGCAGCCACACAGAGGGGTACAGGGGTAATTCACCCCTCCACTTT

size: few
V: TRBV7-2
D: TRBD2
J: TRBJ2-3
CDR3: CASKRLAGGDTQYF
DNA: TGTGCCAGCAAGCGGCTAGCGGGGGGAGATACGCAGTATTTT

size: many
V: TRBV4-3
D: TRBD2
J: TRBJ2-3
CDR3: CASSHYRLAGDTDTQYF
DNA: TGCGCCAGCAGCCATTATCGACTAGCGGGGGACACAGATACGCAGTATTTT

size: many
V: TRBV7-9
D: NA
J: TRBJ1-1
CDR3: CASSPQANTEAFF
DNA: TGTGCCAGCAGCCCCCAAGCTAACACTGAAGCTTTCTTT

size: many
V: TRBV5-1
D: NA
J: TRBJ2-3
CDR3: CASSLGREDRTDTQYF
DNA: TGCGCCAGCAGCTTGGGGAGGGAAGACCGCACAGATACGCAGTATTTT

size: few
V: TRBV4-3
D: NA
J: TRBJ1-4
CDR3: CASSQELANREEKLFF
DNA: TGCGCCAGCAGCCAAGAATTGGCTAACCGGGAGGAAAAACTGTTTTTT

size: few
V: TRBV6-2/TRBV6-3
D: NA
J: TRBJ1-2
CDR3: CASTYMGAGYGYTF
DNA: TGTGCCAGCACCTACATGGGGGCTGGCTATGGCTACACCTTC

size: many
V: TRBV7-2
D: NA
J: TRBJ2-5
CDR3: CASSLGSLFQETQYF
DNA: TGTGCCAGCAGCTTAGGGTCCCTGTTCCAAGAGACCCAGTACTTC

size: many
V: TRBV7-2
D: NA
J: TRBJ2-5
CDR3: CASEGGWETQYF
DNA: TGTGCCTCAGAGGGGGGATGGGAGACCCAGTACTTC

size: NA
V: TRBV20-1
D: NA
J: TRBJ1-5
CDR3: CSAKTGFGLGQPQHF
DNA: TGCAGTGCCAAAACAGGGTTCGGTCTGGGTCAGCCCCAGCATTTT

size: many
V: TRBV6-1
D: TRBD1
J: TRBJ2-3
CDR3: CASREGQGGFRLTDTQYF
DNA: TGTGCCAGCAGAGAGGGACAGGGAGGCTTCAGGCTTACAGATACGCAGTATTTT

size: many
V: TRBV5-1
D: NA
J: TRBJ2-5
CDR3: CASSLSSQETQYF
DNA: TGCGCCAGCAGCTTGTCAAGCCAAGAGACCCAGTACTTC

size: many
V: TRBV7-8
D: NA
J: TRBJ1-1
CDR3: CASSPRRTANTEAFF
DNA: TGTGCCAGCAGCCCAAGGCGGACAGCGAACACTGAAGCTTTCTTT

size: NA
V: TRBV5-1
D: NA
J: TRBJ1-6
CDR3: CASSWSYNSPLHF
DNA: TGCGCCAGCAGCTGGTCCTATAATTCACCCCTCCACTTT

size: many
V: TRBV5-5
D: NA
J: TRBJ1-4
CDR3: CASSADTNEKLFF
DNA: TGTGCCAGCAGCGCGGACACTAATGAAAAACTGTTTTTT

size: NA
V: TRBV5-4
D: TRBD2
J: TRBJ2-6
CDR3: CASSFKRESGANVLTF
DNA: TGTGCCAGCAGCTTTAAGCGGGAGTCTGGGGCCAACGTCCTGACTTTC